The 13 T cell receptor beta chains reported below all come from one sample, sequenced in a study of CD8 T cells in ankylosing spondylitis. No antigen is known for these receptors. General study results and limits: What seemed typical of ankylosing spondylitis blood was a TCR beta motif built from about 8 highly homologous variants.

TCRdb reprocessed the 5' RACE reads via MiXCR and lists one record per CDR3 protein. This table holds roughly 490,000 distinct CDR3 sequences, roughly 5.3% found once. The sample comprised blood, either unsorted or a sorted T cell fraction (not recorded which). These receptors came from a male donor with ankylosing spondylitis.

The rearrangement joins TRBV19 to TRBJ2-5, with D unclear. Per germline, CDR1 LNHDA and CDR2 SQIVND (reference sequence). The V and J ends lost 8 bases and 2 bases respectively, with 15 bases between them. There are 14 residues in the CDR3. The CDR3 DNA sequence: TGTGCCAGTTCCTACCAGACTTCTCAAGAGACCCAGTACTTC. Protein product: CASSYQTSQETQYF. Drawing the rest from reference TRBV19 and TRBJ2-5, the complete variable domain is DGGITQSPKYLFRKEGQNVTLSCEQNLNHDAMYWYRQDPGQGLRLIYYSQIVNDFQKGDIAEGYSVSREKKESFPLTVTSAQKNPTAFYLCASSYQTSQETQYFGPGTRLLVL.

This clonotype showed up many times. The rearrangement uses TRBV28 and TRBJ2-7, with D perhaps given as TRBD1 or TRBD2 (5 bases each). V was trimmed by 3 bases and J by 6 bases, leaving 15 bases between them. The CDR3 sequence is 14 residues long. Germline-derived CDR1 and CDR2 are MDHEN and SYDVKM. The CDR3 reads CASSLVGIGTEQYF. CDR3 DNA sequence: TGTGCCAGCAGTTTGGTGGGGATCGGGACCGAGCAGTACTTC. The whole variable domain, filled in from reference TRBV28 and TRBJ2-7, reads DVKVTQSSRYLVKRTGEKVFLECVQDMDHENMFWYRQDPGLGLRLIYFSYDVKMKEKGDIPEGYSVSREKKERFSLILESASTNQTSMYLCASSLVGIGTEQYFGPGTRLTVT.

This clonotype was seen only a few times. The chain links TRBV6-2 or TRBV6-3 to TRBJ2-1; D gene ambiguous. The CDR3 totals 21 residues. V lost 10 bases, J lost 1 base, and 35 bases lay in between. CDR1 MNHEY and CDR2 SVGEGT come from the germline V gene. The DNA for the CDR3 is TGTGCCACCAATAGGCCCTCTTTCTCGAGTGGTAGTCTTCGGTCCTACAATGAGCAGTTCTTC. The encoded protein is CATNRPSFSSGSLRSYNEQFF.

Turning to this clonotype: Its ends do not fully match the called genes, so a read error is possible. CDR3 sequence: CSAKKRGNILTF. CDR3 DNA sequence: TGCAGTGCCAAAAAGCGGGGCAACATCCTGACTTTC. This chain connects TRBV20-1 to TRBJ2-6; 7 bases are shared with TRBD2. The CDR3 sequence is 12 residues long. Germline-derived CDR1 and CDR2 are DFQATT and SNEGSKA (reference sequence).

This clonotype came up many times. The chain combines TRBV6-2 or TRBV6-3 with TRBJ2-7; D remains unclear. Trimming removed 2 bases from V and 3 bases from J, with 8 bases in between. CDR1 MNHEY and CDR2 SVGEGT come from the germline V gene. CDR3 length: 13 residues. For the CDR3, the DNA is TGTGCCAGCAGTTACCTCCCCTACTACGAGCAGTACTTC. Amino acid sequence: CASSYLPYYEQYF.

This clonotype was counted ten times or more. CDR3 protein: CSPELAGSYNEQFF. The CDR3 DNA follows: TGCAGTCCGGAACTAGCGGGATCCTACAATGAGCAGTTCTTC. The chain has TRBV20-1 and TRBJ2-1, with 10 nucleotides matching TRBD2. Germline V CDR1 and CDR2: DFQATT, SNEGSKA (reference sequence). V was clipped by 8 bases and J by 1 base; unmatched bases: 5. This CDR3 contains 14 residues.

This clonotype appeared many times. CDR3 residues: CAISQQPGLKVTGELFF. CDR3 sequence (DNA): TGTGCCATCAGTCAGCAACCGGGACTCAAAGTCACCGGGGAGCTGTTTTTT. The rearrangement links TRBV10-3 to TRBJ2-2; tentatively, D is TRBD2 (6 bases). Trimming shortened V by 5 bases and J by 4 bases, and 20 bases separated the two germline ends. The CDR3 consists of 17 residues. The germline CDR1 and CDR2 sequences are ENHRY and SYGVKD.

This clonotype was observed many times. This rearrangement joins TRBV12-3 or TRBV12-4 to TRBJ2-5; D uncertain. This CDR3 comprises 12 residues. The V gene lost 6 bases and the J gene lost 5 bases, with 10 bases spanning the gap. In DNA, the CDR3 is TGTGCCAGCAGCCTCCGTCGGGAGACCCAGTACTTC. Residues: CASSLRRETQYF.

The table lists this clonotype with a few counts. This chain links TRBV5-1 with TRBJ2-7, with 8 bases fitting TRBD2. V gave up 8 bases and J gave up 6 bases; unmatched junction bases: 10. The CDR3 length is 13 residues. CDR1 is SGHRS and CDR2 is YFSETQ in the germline V gene. CDR3 DNA: TGCGCCAGTAGTAGGAGCGGGAGTCGCGAGCAGTACTTC. As protein: CASSRSGSREQYF.

A remark on this clonotype: A much larger clone sits a single nucleotide away, making a read error possible. The chain couples TRBV20-1 to TRBJ2-1; 13 nucleotides match TRBD2. The CDR3 is made up of 16 amino acids. Germline loops: CDR1 DFQATT, CDR2 SNEGSKA (reference sequence). CDR3 sequence reads: CCARSTSGGSYNEQFF. Here the CDR3 DNA reads TGCTGTGCTAGGTCGACTAGCGGGGGGTCGTACAATGAGCAGTTCTTC.

This clonotype was counted ten times or more. The V gene is TRBV7-2, the J gene TRBJ2-5; D is possibly TRBD1 (5 bases). V lost 1 base to trimming and J lost 5 bases, with 11 bases between them. This CDR3 has 14 residues. Germline values: CDR1 SGHTA, CDR2 FQGNSA. CDR3 residues: CASSLVKGRETQYF. DNA for the CDR3: TGTGCCAGCAGCTTAGTTAAGGGGCGCGAGACCCAGTACTTC.

The table lists this clonotype with a few counts. The V gene is TRBV7-2, the J gene TRBJ2-7, with D tentatively TRBD2 (6 bases). Germline V gene sequence: CDR1 SGHTA, CDR2 FQGNSA. CDR3 length: 14 residues. Trimming took 8 bases from V and 6 from J, leaving 20 bases between them. The CDR3 spells CASRVGFRDSEQYF. CDR3 nucleotides: TGTGCCAGCCGCGTCGGGTTTCGGGACTCCGAGCAGTACTTC.

A few counts support this clonotype. This chain links TRBV4-2 with TRBJ2-1; 9 bases line up with TRBD2. This CDR3 is built from 15 residues. Trimming took 0 bases from V and 4 from J; bases not matched to a gene: 1. Germline-derived CDR1 and CDR2 are LGHNA and YNFKEQ. The CDR3 nucleotides read TGTGCCAGCAGCCAAGAGCTAGCGGGATACAATGAGCAGTTCTTC. Its translation is CASSQELAGYNEQFF.